A selection of T cell receptor beta chains follows, all from one sample in a study of blood T cell repertoires in COVID-19. Sequencing was performed with immunoSEQ multiplex PCR; in TCRdb, only in-frame clones are kept and a portion is missing. The table records about 50,000 clones, roughly 85% of them present only once. Sequencing was done on a sample of peripheral blood. These receptors all come from a man aged 65 to 79 with acute or convalescent COVID-19. CDR3s include the opening cysteine and the closing phenylalanine or tryptophan. Each record gives: D gene, V gene, clone size, J gene, CDR3 protein, CDR3 DNA. A D gene is named only where the DNA matches it firmly. Clone size, where shown, is once, few, many, or a class for clones that have expanded.

TRBD1	TRBV11-3	-	TRBJ2-7	CASSEIGQGTYEQYF	TGTGCCAGCAGCGAAATTGGACAGGGGACTTACGAGCAGTACTTC
TRBD2	TRBV4-3	-	TRBJ2-3	CASSQDLAGGNTDTQYF	TGCGCCAGCAGCCAAGATTTAGCGGGAGGGAACACAGATACGCAGTATTTT
TRBD2	TRBV9	-	TRBJ2-2	CASRAAGATTGELFF	TGTGCCAGCAGAGCAGCGGGAGCGACCACCGGGGAGCTGTTTTTT
TRBD2	TRBV6-2/TRBV6-3	once	TRBJ2-1	CASSYWVTSGRSSNEQFF	TGTGCCAGCAGTTACTGGGTTACTAGCGGGAGGTCGAGCAATGAGCAGTTCTTC
-	TRBV28	-	TRBJ1-5	CASSIGHNQPQHF	TGTGCCAGCAGCATTGGACACAATCAGCCCCAGCATTTT
-	TRBV6-5	-	TRBJ1-1	CASSYSQGPAFF	TGTGCCAGCAGTTACTCGCAGGGTCCAGCTTTCTTT
TRBD1	TRBV19	once	TRBJ1-3	CASSSGTGDPSGNTIYF	TGTGCCAGTAGTTCCGGGACAGGGGATCCCTCTGGAAACACCATATATTTT
-	TRBV27	few	TRBJ2-7	CASSPGGYEQYF	TGTGCCAGCAGCCCAGGGGGGTACGAGCAGTACTTC
-	TRBV2	-	TRBJ1-2	CASINLRGNYGYTF	TGTGCCAGCATTAATTTGCGGGGTAACTATGGCTACACCTTC
-	TRBV2	once	TRBJ2-7	CASKFETGTYEQYF	TGTGCCAGCAAGTTTGAGACGGGAACCTACGAGCAGTACTTC
TRBD2	TRBV10-2	-	TRBJ2-3	CASMRAGDFGDTQYF	TGCGCCAGCATGAGGGCGGGGGATTTCGGAGATACGCAGTATTTT
TRBD1	TRBV11-3	-	TRBJ2-5	CASTLGAGGLKGETQYF	TGTGCCAGCACCCTAGGAGCAGGGGGCCTAAAGGGAGAGACCCAGTACTTC
-	TRBV5-1	few	TRBJ2-3	CASSLSRTSTDTQYF	TGCGCCAGCAGCTTGTCCAGGACTAGCACAGATACGCAGTATTTT
TRBD1	TRBV30	-	TRBJ2-1	CAWDPGTGHHNEQFF	TGTGCCTGGGACCCCGGGACAGGGCACCACAATGAGCAGTTCTTC
-	TRBV30	-	TRBJ1-3	CAWSEVGNTIYF	TGTGCCTGGAGCGAGGTGGGAAACACCATATATTTT
TRBD1	TRBV28	few	TRBJ2-7	CASSPRTGIVEQYF	TGTGCCAGCAGCCCGAGGACAGGAATAGTCGAGCAGTACTTC
-	TRBV6-5	many	TRBJ1-3	CATTWGLGNTIYF	TGTGCCACCACTTGGGGGCTGGGAAACACCATATATTTT
-	TRBV5-1	-	TRBJ1-1	CASSAQINTEAFF	TGCGCCAGCAGCGCACAGATTAACACTGAAGCTTTCTTT
TRBD1	TRBV18	-	TRBJ2-2	CASSPSTGTTGELFF	TGTGCCAGCTCACCCTCGACAGGGACCACCGGGGAGCTGTTTTTT
-	TRBV2	once	TRBJ1-2	CASSPLYGYTF	TGTGCCAGCAGTCCTCTCTATGGCTACACCTTC
-	TRBV14	-	TRBJ1-1	CASSQVDGMAFF	TGTGCCAGCAGCCAAGTGGACGGGATGGCTTTCTTT
-	TRBV3-1/TRBV3-2	-	TRBJ2-1	CASSPSGGSGSSYNEQFF	TGTGCCAGCAGCCCTTCCGGGGGTAGCGGAAGCTCCTACAATGAGCAGTTCTTC
-	TRBV30	-	TRBJ1-2	CAWTGAINYGYTF	TGTGCCTGGACAGGGGCGATAAACTATGGCTACACCTTC
TRBD2	TRBV5-1	-	TRBJ2-1	CASSPVPGLAAYNEQFF	TGCGCCAGCAGCCCAGTACCGGGACTAGCGGCCTACAATGAGCAGTTCTTC
TRBD1	TRBV5-1	-	TRBJ1-3	CASSWGQGENTIYF	TGCGCCAGCAGCTGGGGACAGGGTGAAAACACCATATATTTT
TRBD2	TRBV7-8	-	TRBJ2-1	CASSLWTSAYNEQFF	TGTGCCAGCAGCCTGTGGACTAGCGCCTACAATGAGCAGTTCTTC
TRBD1	TRBV10-3	-	TRBJ1-1	CATSGQGDTEAFF	TGTGCCACCTCGGGGCAGGGGGACACTGAAGCTTTCTTT
TRBD1	TRBV5-6	-	TRBJ2-5	CASRKLDRVGETQYF	TGTGCCAGCAGAAAACTTGACAGGGTTGGAGAGACCCAGTACTTC
-	TRBV29-1	few	TRBJ1-3	CSVESPTGSGNTIYF	TGCAGCGTTGAATCCCCCACCGGGTCTGGAAACACCATATATTTT
-	TRBV7-9	-	TRBJ2-7	CASSFGSQGAYEQYF	TGTGCCAGCAGCTTCGGGAGTCAGGGTGCCTACGAGCAGTACTTC
TRBD1	TRBV6-5	-	TRBJ1-3	CASRGDRHSGNTIYF	TGTGCCAGCAGGGGGGACAGGCATTCTGGAAACACCATATATTTT
-	TRBV28	-	TRBJ1-4	CASGGAANLATNEKLFF	TGTGCCAGTGGAGGAGCAGCTAACTTAGCAACTAATGAAAAACTGTTTTTT
-	TRBV27	-	TRBJ1-2	CASSLSRDRSNYGYTF	TGTGCCAGCAGTTTATCTCGCGACAGATCTAACTATGGCTACACCTTC
-	TRBV2	-	TRBJ1-6	CASSERATYNSPLHF	TGTGCCAGCAGTGAGAGAGCCACGTATAATTCACCCCTCCACTTT
-	TRBV6-5	-	TRBJ1-5	CASSSRELNQPQHF	TGTGCCAGCAGTTCGAGGGAATTGAATCAGCCCCAGCATTTT
-	TRBV3-1/TRBV3-2	-	TRBJ1-1	CASSQDLTGFAEAFF	TGTGCCAGCAGCCAAGATTTAACGGGTTTCGCTGAAGCTTTCTTT
TRBD1	TRBV29-1	-	TRBJ1-5	CSGGEGQGGDQPQHF	TGCAGCGGTGGGGAGGGACAGGGGGGAGATCAGCCCCAGCATTTT
-	TRBV6-6	-	TRBJ1-5	CASSPGVNSNQPQHF	TGTGCCAGCAGTCCAGGGGTGAATAGCAATCAGCCCCAGCATTTT
-	TRBV5-6	-	TRBJ1-2	CASTQQGVGAVANYGYTF	TGTGCCAGCACTCAACAGGGTGTGGGGGCCGTAGCTAACTATGGCTACACCTTC
TRBD1	TRBV10-2	few	TRBJ2-5	CASSEGQGQETQYF	TGCGCCAGCAGTGAGGGACAGGGACAAGAGACCCAGTACTTC
TRBD2	TRBV7-3	-	TRBJ2-2	CASSRGLAGATGELFF	TGTGCCAGCAGCCGAGGACTAGCGGGAGCCACCGGGGAGCTGTTTTTT
-	TRBV19	-	TRBJ1-5	CASSWAHAGNNQPQHF	TGTGCCAGTAGCTGGGCCCATGCAGGTAACAATCAGCCCCAGCATTTT
TRBD1	TRBV6-1	few	TRBJ1-1	CASSEKRTGWDTEAFF	TGTGCCAGCAGTGAAAAACGGACAGGTTGGGACACTGAAGCTTTCTTT
-	TRBV6-5	-	TRBJ1-2	CASSPGFQSYGYTF	TGTGCCAGCAGCCCAGGTTTCCAATCCTATGGCTACACCTTC
TRBD1	TRBV9	once	TRBJ1-4	CASSSRQGDEKLFF	TGTGCCAGCAGCTCGCGACAGGGAGATGAAAAACTGTTTTTT
-	TRBV30	-	TRBJ2-1	CAWSFTYNEQFF	TGTGCCTGGAGCTTTACTTACAATGAGCAGTTCTTC
-	TRBV2	-	TRBJ1-6	CASSEQGYSSPLHF	TGTGCCAGCAGTGAACAGGGATATAGTTCACCCCTCCACTTT
TRBD2	TRBV5-6	-	TRBJ2-7	CASSGTSGGYEQYF	TGTGCCAGCAGCGGGACTAGCGGGGGTTACGAGCAGTACTTC